This is a list of T cell receptor beta chains from one sample in a study of T cell repertoires in breast cancer. TCRdb re-analysed the emulsion pairing reads in MiXCR, keeping a single row per CDR3 protein. Of about 140 distinct CDR3 sequences in the sample, 44% were seen once. The sequenced sample consisted of CD8+ T cells. These receptors all come from a pool of human donors with breast cancer or a healthy control (not recorded which). The CDR3 runs from the conserved cysteine through the conserved F or W. Expanded clones are given a class, and other clones once, few, many or no size at all.

abundance	v_gene	j_gene	CDR3aa
hyperexpanded	TRBV6-8	TRBJ1-3	CASSPQTTGNTIYF
once	TRBV7-2	TRBJ2-7	CASSDPAEQSF
few	TRBV7-1	TRBJ2-7	CASSSPVDRNYEQYF
many	TRBV27	TRBJ1-1	CASISSTEAFF
large	TRBV7-3	TRBJ1-1	CASSLTGGMNTEAFF
many	TRBV27	TRBJ2-1	CASTSGGTYNEQFF
medium-sized	TRBV7-2	TRBJ1-5	CASNGGGNQPQHF
-	TRBV7-2	TRBJ2-4	CASSTPQGGGSLAKNIQCF
few	TRBV27	TRBJ2-1	CASTSGETYNEQFF
hyperexpanded	TRBV7-6	TRBJ1-4	CASSALSANEKLFF
medium-sized	TRBV7-2	TRBJ1-5	CASSLNRDHNQPQHF
-	TRBV7-2	TRBJ2-1	CASSGRAISNEQFF
-	TRBV7-3	TRBJ2-5	CASSLLEGPQETQYF
-	TRBV19	TRBJ1-6	CASSLDVVSSYNSPLHF
medium-sized	TRBV7-9	TRBJ2-1	CASSVRGGPEQFF
many	TRBV5-1	TRBJ2-3	CATSGELDTQYF
many	TRBV9	TRBJ2-3	CASSVSLRGAEPSTDTQYF
-	TRBV7-3	TRBJ1-2	CDSRGNGGYGETF
-	TRBV5-1	TRBJ2-3	CATSGGLDTQYF
few	TRBV7-9	TRBJ1-5	CACSDHRDGDPNQPQHF
large	TRBV7-2	TRBJ2-5	CASSPGQQETQYF
-	TRBV7-9	TRBJ1-5	CASSDNRDRVPKQPQHF
many	TRBV6-1	TRBJ2-5	CASRPLATKETQYF
many	TRBV7-3	TRBJ2-2	CASSLNELTGELFF
-	TRBV7-3	TRBJ2-5	CARRLTEGPQETQYF
hyperexpanded	TRBV7-9	TRBJ1-5	CASSDHRDRDPNQPQHF
-	TRBV6-8	TRBJ1-3	CASSPQATGSTIYF
hyperexpanded	TRBV7-2	TRBJ1-6	CASSLAEGSSYNSPLHF
-	TRBV4-1	TRBJ2-1	CASSQRTLLDERPF
medium-sized	TRBV10-1	TRBJ1-4	CASSADRSELFF
-	TRBV7-9	TRBJ1-5	CASNGGGDQPQRF